This entry lists 32 T cell receptor beta chains sequenced from one sample in a study of T cells expressing NK-cell markers. For each CDR3 protein, TCRdb gives one entry from its re-call of the 5' RACE reads, without DNA. Its table lists over 150,000 distinct CDR3 sequences. The sample consisted of blood T cells: a sorted CD56 or NKG2C T cell subset, CD4+ or CD8+ T cells, or bulk PBMC T cells (not recorded which). The origin of the receptors is a woman between 45 and 65 years old in good health.

The chain is built from TRBV4-2 and TRBJ1-5. Germline V gene lookup returns CDR1 LGHNA and CDR2 YNFKEQ. The CDR3 is made up of 16 amino acids. Here the CDR3 reads CASSQGGWQRNQPQHF.

The CDR3 reads CASSSGSVNEKLFF. The chain employs TRBV9 and TRBJ1-4. Germline V gene sequence: CDR1 SGDLS, CDR2 YYNGEE. The CDR3 sequence is 14 residues long.

The chain recombines TRBV5-5 with TRBJ2-1; TCRdb lists TRBD2, though no DNA is available to test this call. Looked up from germline, CDR1 is SGHKS and CDR2 is YYEKEE (reference sequence). The CDR3 totals 16 residues. CDR3 sequence reads: CASSHPGTSGSLEQFF.

The chain is built from TRBV6-5 and TRBJ2-7. Germline lookup yields CDR1 MNHEY and CDR2 SVGAGI. This CDR3 comprises 14 residues. The CDR3 reads CASSYSWTSYEQYF.

The V and J genes are TRBV6-4 and TRBJ2-3; there is no DNA to check the TCRdb D call of TRBD2. Germline values: CDR1 MRHNA, CDR2 SNTAGT. The CDR3 spans 16 residues. This chain's CDR3 is CASSDRAGGHTDTQYF.

The V call is TRBV20-1, the J call TRBJ2-5; no DNA is available, so the TRBD1 call from TCRdb remains unchecked. Looked up from germline, CDR1 is DFQATT and CDR2 is SNEGSKA (reference sequence). This CDR3 is 15 amino acids long. CDR3 sequence: CSARDQHRVAETQYF.

This chain connects TRBV5-1 to TRBJ2-5; checking the TCRdb D call of TRBD1 is not possible without DNA. Germline CDR1 SGHRS, CDR2 YFSETQ. The CDR3 loop spans 16 amino acids. The CDR3: CASSLGYRGQKETQYF.

This chain connects TRBV12-3 or TRBV12-4 to TRBJ2-1; the TRBD2 assignment by TCRdb is unverifiable without DNA. CDR3 length: 17 amino acids. This CDR3 is CASSLLTGGSLYNEQFF.

The chain joins TRBV2 to TRBJ2-1. The CDR3 extends over 15 amino acids. CDR1 and CDR2 (germline): SNHLY, FYNNEI. The CDR3 sequence: CASVLHDAAYNEQFF.

The chain recombines TRBV12-3 or TRBV12-4 with TRBJ2-1. CDR3 length: 13 residues. The CDR3 sequence is CASSYPVHNEQFF.

The CDR3 sequence: CASSVGAESGETQYF. The rearrangement uses TRBV9 and TRBJ2-5. The CDR3 runs 15 residues. Germline CDR1 reads SGDLS; CDR2 reads YYNGEE.

V and J are TRBV5-1 and TRBJ2-1; TCRdb's D gene call, TRBD2, goes unchecked for lack of DNA. Germline V gives CDR1 SGHRS, CDR2 YFSETQ. The CDR3 runs 16 residues. The CDR3 region is CASSLISGSPYNEQFF. The entire variable domain, with the rest obtained from reference TRBV5-1 and TRBJ2-1, is as follows: KAGVTQTPRYLIKTRGQQVTLSCSPISGHRSVSWYQQTPGQGLQFLFEYFSETQRNKGNFPGRFSGRQFSNSRSEMNVSTLELGDSALYLCASSLISGSPYNEQFFGPGTRLTVL.

The chain carries TRBV5-1 and TRBJ2-7; TCRdb calls TRBD2, which cannot be checked without DNA. Per germline, CDR1 SGHRS and CDR2 YFSETQ. The CDR3 loop spans 15 amino acids. The CDR3 protein is CASSQGLAGTYEQYF.

The chain couples TRBV12-3 or TRBV12-4 to TRBJ1-3; the TCRdb D gene call, TRBD1, has no DNA to confirm it. This CDR3 has 14 residues. This CDR3 reads CASTPGTSGNTIYF.

V is TRBV24-1 and J is TRBJ2-2; there is no DNA to check the TCRdb D call of TRBD1. Germline V gene sequence: CDR1 KGHDR, CDR2 SFDVKD. CDR3 length: 14 residues. CDR3 sequence: CATSEGDNTGELFF.

This rearrangement joins TRBV12-3 or TRBV12-4 to TRBJ2-2. This CDR3 is built from 12 residues. The CDR3 protein is CASSLSPGELFF.

This chain links TRBV20-1 with TRBJ2-5; TCRdb lists TRBD2, though no DNA is available to test this call. The CDR3 sequence is 15 residues long. The germline V gene encodes CDR1 DFQATT and CDR2 SNEGSKA (reference sequence). CDR3 protein: CSARDLSGSGETQYF.

The chain recombines TRBV5-6 with TRBJ2-7; with no DNA, the TCRdb D assignment of TRBD1 cannot be verified. Germline CDR1 reads SGHDT; CDR2 reads YYEEEE. This CDR3 spans 14 amino acids. CDR3 in amino acids: CASSTGQGAGEQYF.

J is TRBJ2-3 and V is TRBV7-9; TCRdb returns TRBD1, unconfirmable since there is no DNA. Per germline, CDR1 SEHNR and CDR2 FQNEAQ (reference sequence). The length of the CDR3 is 15 residues. This CDR3 is CASNPWGEFTDTQYF.

The chain links TRBV2 to TRBJ2-7. CDR1 SNHLY and CDR2 FYNNEI come from the germline V gene. The CDR3 length is 13 residues. The CDR3 is CASSELSSYEQYF.

The chain recombines TRBV4-1 with TRBJ1-1. Germline assignment: CDR1 MGHRA and CDR2 YSYEKL. The CDR3 totals 16 residues. CDR3 region: CASSFRASALNTEAFF.

The chain combines TRBV11-2 with TRBJ2-1; the TCRdb D gene call, TRBD2, has no DNA to confirm it. The CDR3 extends over 15 amino acids. Germline CDR1 is SGHAT and CDR2 is FQNNGV. The chain's CDR3 is CASSHWRELSNEQFF.

The chain is built from TRBV2 and TRBJ1-2; TCRdb reports TRBD1, a call that lacks DNA to check it against. The germline V gene has CDR1 SNHLY and CDR2 FYNNEI. The CDR3 loop spans 14 amino acids. The CDR3 region is CASSDDSANYGYTF. The full variable domain, its missing parts supplied by reference TRBV2 and TRBJ1-2, is EPEVTQTPSHQVTQMGQEVILRCVPISNHLYFYWYRQILGQKVEFLVSFYNNEISEKSEIFDDQFSVERPDGSNFTLKIRSTKLEDSAMYFCASSDDSANYGYTFGSGTRLTVV.

The gene calls are TRBV28 and TRBJ1-1; TCRdb gives TRBD1 as the D gene, but with no DNA this cannot be confirmed. The CDR3 has 16 amino acids. CDR1 MDHEN and CDR2 SYDVKM come from the germline V gene. CDR3 sequence reads: CASSSFTGGMNTEAFF.

V usage is TRBV15 and J usage is TRBJ1-1; TCRdb's D call of TRBD1 is untestable without DNA. Germline CDR1 reads LNHNV; CDR2 reads YYDKDF (reference sequence). This CDR3 comprises 14 residues. CDR3 residues: CATSRVAGRTEAFF. The full variable domain, its missing parts supplied by reference TRBV15 and TRBJ1-1, is DAMVIQNPRYQVTQFGKPVTLSCSQTLNHNVMYWYQQKSSQAPKLLFHYYDKDFNNEADTPDNFQSRRPNTSFCFLDIRSPGLGDTAMYLCATSRVAGRTEAFFGQGTRLTVV.

This chain links TRBV6-4 with TRBJ1-1. In germline, CDR1 is MRHNA, CDR2 SNTAGT. This CDR3 has 15 amino acids. The CDR3 sequence is CASSDSNGESTEAFF.

This chain connects TRBV7-9 to TRBJ2-7. The CDR3 totals 12 residues. Germline V lookup: CDR1 SEHNR, CDR2 FQNEAQ (reference sequence). CDR3 protein: CASRQGIREQYF.

V is TRBV7-7 and J is TRBJ2-1; TCRdb reports TRBD2, a call that lacks DNA to check it against. This CDR3 contains 15 residues. The germline gives CDR1 SSHAT, CDR2 FNYEAQ (reference sequence). CDR3 sequence reads: CASSPQAGRYNEQFF. Looking up the rest from reference TRBV7-7 and TRBJ2-1 gives the full variable domain: GAGVSQSPRYKVTKRGQDVTLRCDPISSHATLYWYQQALGQGPEFLTYFNYEAQPDKSGLPSDRFSAERPEGSISTLTIQRTEQRDSAMYRCASSPQAGRYNEQFFGPGTRLTVL.

The chain employs TRBV19 and TRBJ1-2; TCRdb's assignment of TRBD1 cannot be checked, as there is no DNA. Germline CDR1 reads LNHDA; CDR2 reads SQIVND (reference sequence). CDR3 length: 12 amino acids. The CDR3 sequence: CASTPGWDGYTF.

The chain has TRBV20-1 and TRBJ2-1; TCRdb selects TRBD2, and the lack of DNA leaves this call unchecked. This CDR3 is 19 amino acids long. Germline assignment: CDR1 DFQATT and CDR2 SNEGSKA (reference sequence). The CDR3 sequence is CSATGILAGGPRSYNEQFF.

This chain links TRBV10-3 with TRBJ2-1; no DNA is available, so the TRBD2 call from TCRdb remains unchecked. The germline V gene has CDR1 ENHRY and CDR2 SYGVKD. The CDR3 length is 14 residues. The chain's CDR3 is CAISEQREDDEQFF.

The chain carries TRBV20-1 and TRBJ1-6; TCRdb picks TRBD1, but there is no DNA to check that call. In germline, CDR1 is DFQATT, CDR2 SNEGSKA (reference sequence). The CDR3 covers 14 residues. CDR3 loop: CSAKDSPDNSPLHF.